This entry lists 21 T cell receptor beta chains sequenced from one sample in a study of tumor and adjacent non-tumor tissue in lung cancer. No cell sorting was done before RNA was extracted from the tissue. More than 3 cm separated this lung sample from the edge of the tumor. Three rounds of nested PCR, following a modified ARM-PCR protocol, produced the TCRbeta library. TCRdb fed the multiplex PCR reads into MiXCR, producing one record per CDR3 protein. The data contain roughly 120,000 distinct CDR3 sequences, under 65% of them singletons. Material: distant non-tumor lung tissue. These receptors originate from a man in his sixties with non-small cell lung cancer.

Ten or more counts support this clonotype. This chain joins TRBV4-3 and TRBJ2-3, with a tentative D call TRBD2 (5 bases). This CDR3 contains 16 residues. Between the trimmed V and J ends, which lost 0 bases and 2 bases, there was a span of 12 bases. Germline V CDR1 and CDR2: LGHNA, YSLEER. CDR3 residues: CASSQDLPGNTDTQYF. As DNA, the CDR3 is TGCGCCAGCAGCCAAGACCTACCGGGGAACACAGATACGCAGTATTTT.

Notes on this clonotype: This may arise from a read error, as a much more abundant clone is one base away. This chain joins TRBV7-9 and TRBJ2-3, with D perhaps being TRBD1 or TRBD2 (5 bases each). Germline CDR1 and CDR2: SEHNR and FQNEAQ (reference sequence). The CDR3 extends over 15 amino acids. V gave up 0 bases and J gave up 10 bases, with 17 bases separating them. CDR3 DNA sequence: TGTGCCAGCAGCTTAGCCACCGGGACCCCGATGGCGCAGTATTTT. It encodes CASSLATGTPMAQYF.

As regards this clonotype: At one of its ends the junction is not consistent with the germline gene, which may arise from a read error. V is TRBV11-1 and J is TRBJ1-2; D perhaps matches TRBD1 (5 bases). This CDR3 spans 13 amino acids. The germline CDR1 and CDR2 sequences are SGHAT and FQDESV (reference sequence). DNA of the CDR3: TGTGCCAACAGCTTTGCGAACAGGATTGGCTACACCTTC. Protein: CANSFANRIGYTF.

As regards this clonotype: At one end, the junction sequence differs from germline, possibly due to a read error. V and J are TRBV4-1 and TRBJ2-3, with 9 bases lining up with TRBD2. The CDR3 is made up of 16 amino acids. CDR1 is MGHRA, CDR2 YSYEKL, per germline. DNA of the CDR3: TGCGCCAGCAGCCGAGGGATTAGCGGGGGCACAAATACGCAGTATTTT. This sequence encodes CASSRGISGGTNTQYF.

A few counts support this clonotype. This could be a read error, since a much larger clone is one nucleotide away. This chain uses TRBV6-1 with TRBJ2-7, with D possibly TRBD1 on 5 matching bases. This CDR3 has 14 amino acids. Per the germline V gene, CDR1 is MNHNS and CDR2 is SASEGT. The CDR3 is CGSSDGVGAYEQYF. The CDR3 coding sequence is TGTGGCAGCAGTGATGGCGTAGGGGCCTACGAGCAGTACTTC.

As for this clonotype: A clone one base away is much larger, so this may be a read error. This chain uses TRBV20-1 with TRBJ1-1; D remains unclear. The CDR3 is made up of 12 amino acids. CDR1 and CDR2 from the germline V gene are DFQATT and SNEGSKA (reference sequence). This chain's CDR3 is CSVRAASFEAFF. The CDR3 nucleotides read TGCAGTGTTAGAGCCGCGAGCTTTGAAGCTTTCTTT.

This clonotype was seen at least ten times. The gene calls are TRBV11-2 and TRBJ2-3; 8 bases agree with TRBD2. The ends lost 3 bases at V and 2 bases at J; junction bases unmatched: 13. In germline, CDR1 is SGHAT, CDR2 FQNNGV. The CDR3 totals 18 residues. The DNA for the CDR3 is TGTGCCAGCAGCTTTCCGGTGGCGGGGGGACAATTCACAGATACGCAGTATTTT. This codes for CASSFPVAGGQFTDTQYF. The full variable domain, its missing parts supplied by reference TRBV11-2 and TRBJ2-3, is EAGVAQSPRYKIIEKRQSVAFWCNPISGHATLYWYQQILGQGPKLLIQFQNNGVVDDSQLPKDRFSAERLKGVDSTLKIQPAKLEDSAVYLCASSFPVAGGQFTDTQYFGPGTRLTVL.

On this clonotype itself: This probably arose from a read error, given a far larger clone one base away. Here the CDR3 omits its conserved ending phenylalanine or tryptophan, so a read error is the likely source. The V gene is TRBV20-1, the J gene TRBJ2-3; D gene unclear. The V gene lost 6 bases and the J gene lost 2 bases, with 9 bases spanning the gap. The CDR3 is 12 amino acids. The germline V gene encodes CDR1 DFQATT and CDR2 SNEGSKA (reference sequence). For the CDR3, the DNA is TGCAGTGCCCGCCGTTCCACAGATACGCAGTATATT. This gives the protein CSARRSTDTQYI.

For this clonotype: Just one base apart from a much larger clone, this may be a read error. The J gene is TRBJ2-2, the V gene TRBV5-1, with no clear D. This CDR3 is 15 amino acids long. Germline loops: CDR1 SGHRS, CDR2 YFSETQ. The DNA of the CDR3 is TGCCCCAGCAGCCCGGACGGAGCGAACACCGGGGAGCTGTTTTTT. Translating gives CPSSPDGANTGELFF. Variable domain in full (rest from reference TRBV5-1 and TRBJ2-2): KAGVTQTPRYLIKTRGQQVTLSCSPISGHRSVSWYQQTPGQGLQFLFEYFSETQRNKGNFPGRFSGRQFSNSRSEMNVSTLELGDSALYLCPSSPDGANTGELFFGEGSRLTVL.

As concerns this clonotype: Possible read error: a much larger clone is one base away. The gene calls are TRBV29-1 and TRBJ2-5, with TRBD1 as a possible D gene (5 bases). CDR3 length: 13 amino acids. Germline CDR1 reads SQVTM; CDR2 reads ANQGSEA. CDR3 coding DNA: TGCAGCGCATCACAGGCAACCCAAGGGACCCAGTACTTC. It specifies CSASQATQGTQYF.

Concerning this clonotype: With a much larger clone just one base away, this may be a read error. The rearrangement joins TRBV7-9 to TRBJ2-7; D might be TRBD1 (5 bases). The CDR3 is 12 amino acids. V lost 5 bases, J lost 10 bases, and 15 bases lay in between. Germline V CDR1 and CDR2: SEHNR, FQNEAQ (reference sequence). CDR3 nucleotide sequence: TGTGCCAGCAGCGAGGACAAGCCGGAACAGTACTTC. Translated: CASSEDKPEQYF.

The table lists this clonotype with many counts. This chain links TRBV12-3 or TRBV12-4 with TRBJ2-7; tentatively, D is TRBD1 (7 bases). This CDR3 contains 14 residues. V was trimmed by 3 bases and J by 6 bases, leaving 15 bases between them. The CDR3 spells CASSFLSGGSEQYF. CDR3 DNA: TGTGCCAGCAGTTTTCTTTCAGGGGGGAGCGAGCAGTACTTC.

Concerning this clonotype: Without the conserved terminal phenylalanine or tryptophan, this CDR3 likely stems from a read error. This rearrangement joins TRBV11-2 to TRBJ1-1, with TRBD1 matching over 7 bases. The germline V gene has CDR1 SGHAT and CDR2 FQNNGV. CDR3 length equals 14 residues. After removal of 4 bases from V and 5 bases from J, the junction contained 7 bases not matched to a gene. For the CDR3, the DNA is TGTGCCAGCAGCTCTTCGACAGGGCAGACTGAAGCTTTCTTA. Encoded protein: CASSSSTGQTEAFL.

In its sample, this clonotype was seen many times. The rearrangement uses TRBV6-1 and TRBJ1-3; D unclear. In germline, CDR1 is MNHNS, CDR2 SASEGT. The CDR3 contains 15 residues. V shed 7 bases and J shed 0 bases, with 13 bases lying between them. CDR3 in DNA: TGTGCCAGCACCTACGGGCGGGGCTCTGGAAACACCATATATTTT. Its protein product is CASTYGRGSGNTIYF.

Concerning this clonotype: A much more abundant neighbour one base away suggests this may be a read error. The rearrangement uses TRBV20-1 and TRBJ1-1; D is perhaps TRBD1 (5 bases). The germline V gene encodes CDR1 DFQATT and CDR2 SNEGSKA (reference sequence). CDR3 size: 12 residues. CDR3 loop: CNARDGSTEAFF. The DNA of the CDR3 is TGCAATGCAAGGGACGGTTCCACTGAAGCTTTCTTT.

The chain uses TRBV29-1 and TRBJ2-1; TRBD2 matches at 9 bases. Germline trimming cut 8 bases from V and 4 bases from J; bases unmatched to any gene: 12. This CDR3 is 15 amino acids long. The germline gives CDR1 SQVTM, CDR2 ANQGSEA. The DNA for the CDR3 is TGCAGCATTGGGACATCTAGCGGGGATTACAATGAGCAGTTCTTC. Protein: CSIGTSSGDYNEQFF.

The chain combines TRBV5-1 with TRBJ1-2; D may be TRBD1 (6 bases). The length of the CDR3 is 14 residues. Trimming removed 1 base at V and 5 bases at J, with 12 bases between. Germline V gene data show CDR1 as SGHRS and CDR2 as YFSETQ. CDR3 sequence (DNA): TGCGCCAGCAGCTTGTGGACAGCGTCTTATGGCTACACCTTC. Its translation: CASSLWTASYGYTF. Variable domain in full (rest from reference TRBV5-1 and TRBJ1-2): KAGVTQTPRYLIKTRGQQVTLSCSPISGHRSVSWYQQTPGQGLQFLFEYFSETQRNKGNFPGRFSGRQFSNSRSEMNVSTLELGDSALYLCASSLWTASYGYTFGSGTRLTVV.

About this clonotype itself: One end of the junction does not line up with germline, which may come from a read error. This rearrangement joins TRBV6-5 to TRBJ2-2; either TRBD1 or TRBD2 may fit D (5 bases each). CDR1 MNHEY and CDR2 SVGAGI come from the germline V gene. CDR3 length: 13 residues. The CDR3 nucleotides read TGTTCCAGCAGAAGAACTGGGACCGGGGAGTTGTTTTTT. Its translation is CSSRRTGTGELFF.

The rearrangement uses TRBV11-2 and TRBJ2-5; D is possibly TRBD2 (5 bases). V was trimmed by 1 base and J by 7 bases, leaving 16 bases between them. Germline CDR1 SGHAT, CDR2 FQNNGV. There are 15 residues in the CDR3. CDR3 DNA: TGTGCCAGCAGCTTAGGAGGGTTGGTCCAATGGACCCAGTACTTC. It translates to CASSLGGLVQWTQYF.

Details on this clonotype: Here the CDR3 omits its conserved ending phenylalanine or tryptophan, so a read error is the likely source. CDR3 sequence (DNA): TGTGCCAACAGTAAACCATGGGGGTCGGGGAGCGATGAAAAACTGTTTTCT. Translation gives CANSKPWGSGSDEKLFS. The gene calls are TRBV28 and TRBJ1-4; D may be TRBD1 (5 bases). CDR3 length: 17 amino acids. The V gene's germline CDR1 is MDHEN and CDR2 SYDVKM.

Note on this clonotype: The conserved final phenylalanine or tryptophan is absent from the CDR3, which likely points to a read error. This rearrangement joins TRBV20-1 to TRBJ2-1; D is ambiguous. Trimming stripped 5 bases from V and 4 bases from J, with 9 bases between. Germline CDR1 and CDR2: DFQATT and SNEGSKA (reference sequence). The CDR3 extends over 12 amino acids. The CDR3 sequence: CSAGRQYNEQFL. The CDR3 nucleotides are TGCAGTGCTGGCCGACAATACAATGAGCAGTTCCTC.